This record looks at one T cell receptor (beta chain) sequence and its context. Its antigen remains unknown. There are 15 residues in the CDR3. The J segment lost 1 base and the V segment lost 6 bases, leaving 9 bases of the junction unmatched. This record belongs to a study of liver allograft versus peripheral blood T cells. Study as a whole: Recipients' peripheral blood served as the comparator for T cell receptor repertoires in transplanted livers.

MiXCR, run by TCRdb on the reads, gives a single entry per CDR3 protein. The data show 10,000 or so distinct CDR3 sequences, roughly 20% seen once. General study results and limits: Repertoires found inside liver allografts reportedly differed from T cell receptor repertoires in peripheral blood.

The chain links TRBV12-3 or TRBV12-4 to TRBJ2-7, with 7 bases lining up with TRBD1. The sequence was obtained from a human patient who had a liver transplant. Some T cells may trace back to the graft donor. The CDR3 nucleotides read TGTGCCAGCAGCTCCGGGACAGCGGTATCCTACGAGCAGTACTTC. Its translation is CASSSGTAVSYEQYF.